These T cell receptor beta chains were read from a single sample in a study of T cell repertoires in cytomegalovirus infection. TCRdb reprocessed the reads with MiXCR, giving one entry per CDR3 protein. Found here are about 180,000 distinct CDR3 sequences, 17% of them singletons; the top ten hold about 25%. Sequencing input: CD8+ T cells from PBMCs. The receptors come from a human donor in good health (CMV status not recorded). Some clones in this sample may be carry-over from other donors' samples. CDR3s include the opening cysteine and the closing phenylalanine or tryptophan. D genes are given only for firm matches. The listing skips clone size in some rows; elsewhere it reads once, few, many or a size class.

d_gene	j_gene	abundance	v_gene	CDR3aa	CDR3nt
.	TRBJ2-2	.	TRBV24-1	CATEGQGDTGELFF	TGTGCCACCGAGGGACAAGGGGACACCGGGGAGCTGTTTTTT
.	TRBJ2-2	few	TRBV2	CATSPRGTGELFF	TGTGCCACCTCACCTAGGGGCACCGGGGAGCTGTTTTTT
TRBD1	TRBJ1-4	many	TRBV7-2	CASSLGIGTGRWTTNEKLFF	TGTGCCAGCAGCTTAGGCATTGGGACAGGGAGGTGGACAACTAATGAAAAACTGTTTTTT
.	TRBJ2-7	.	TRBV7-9	CASSGGQSYYYEQYF	TGTGCCAGCAGCGGCGGACAGTCCTATTACTACGAGCAGTACTTC
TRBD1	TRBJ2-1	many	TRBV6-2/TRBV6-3	CASSRDSDYNEQFF	TGTGCCAGCAGTCGGGACAGTGACTACAATGAGCAGTTCTTC
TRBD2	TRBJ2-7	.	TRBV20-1	CSARDTSGRSIEQYF	TGCAGTGCTAGAGATACTAGCGGGCGGAGTATCGAGCAGTACTTC
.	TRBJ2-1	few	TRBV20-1	CSAVPGVKSVNEQFF	TGCAGTGCCGTTCCGGGGGTTAAATCAGTCAATGAGCAGTTCTTC
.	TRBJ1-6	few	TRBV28	CASRPTGDSPLHF	TGTGCCAGCAGGCCGACCGGAGATTCACCCCTCCACTTT
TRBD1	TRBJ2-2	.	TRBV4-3	CASSQDSFHRGGELFF	TGCGCCAGCAGCCAAGATTCCTTCCACAGGGGAGGGGAGCTGTTTTTT
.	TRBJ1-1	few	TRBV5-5	CASSLEAAHTEAFF	TGTGCCAGCAGCTTGGAGGCGGCCCACACTGAAGCTTTCTTT
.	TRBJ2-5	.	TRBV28	CASTLMGETQYF	TGTGCCAGCACCCTAATGGGGGAGACCCAGTACTTC
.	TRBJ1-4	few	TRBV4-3	CASSQDVNSQDPLREKLFF	TGCGCCAGCAGCCAAGATGTGAACAGCCAAGACCCCCTCCGGGAAAAACTGTTTTTT
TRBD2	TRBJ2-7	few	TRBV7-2	CASSPLLGGGTAYEQYF	TGTGCCAGCAGCCCACTCCTTGGCGGGGGGACCGCCTACGAGCAGTACTTC
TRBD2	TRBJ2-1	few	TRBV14	CASSQDGGFYNEQFF	TGTGCCAGCAGCCAAGACGGGGGGTTCTACAATGAGCAGTTCTTC
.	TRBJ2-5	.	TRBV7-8	CASSSSLYQETQYF	TGTGCCAGCAGCTCGAGCCTATACCAAGAGACCCAGTACTTC
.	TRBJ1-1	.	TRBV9	CASSPYPKGTEAFF	TGTGCCAGCAGCCCCTATCCTAAAGGGACTGAAGCTTTCTTT
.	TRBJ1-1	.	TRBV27	CADAQEDLNTEAFF	TGTGCCGATGCCCAGGAGGACTTGAACACTGAAGCTTTCTTT
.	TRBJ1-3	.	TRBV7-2	CASSLAHSGNTIYF	TGTGCCAGCAGCTTAGCGCACTCTGGAAACACCATATATTTT
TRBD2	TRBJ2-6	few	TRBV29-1	CSVLVGGDGANVLTF	TGCAGCGTTCTCGTGGGGGGGGATGGGGCCAACGTCCTGACTTTC
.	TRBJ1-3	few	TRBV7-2	CASSFRVSSGNTIYF	TGTGCCAGCAGCTTCAGGGTATCCTCTGGAAACACCATATATTTT
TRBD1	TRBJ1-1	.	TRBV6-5	CASRDRGIGWNTEAFF	TGTGCCAGCAGGGACAGGGGTATAGGTTGGAACACTGAAGCTTTCTTT
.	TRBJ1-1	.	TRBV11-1	CASSLEGNSNTEAFF	TGTGCCAGCAGCTTAGAGGGCAACTCGAACACTGAAGCTTTCTTT
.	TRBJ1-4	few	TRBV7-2	CASSVNSATNEKLFF	TGTGCCAGCAGCGTTAACAGTGCAACTAATGAAAAACTGTTTTTT
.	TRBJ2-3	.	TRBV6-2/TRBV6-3	CASGPLADTQYF	TGTGCCAGCGGTCCGCTAGCAGATACGCAGTATTTT
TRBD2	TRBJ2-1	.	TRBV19	CASRGLAGGRVNEQFF	TGTGCCAGTAGGGGACTAGCGGGGGGGAGGGTAAATGAGCAGTTCTTC
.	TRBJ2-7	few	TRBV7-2	CASSLTGMALYEQYF	TGTGCCAGCAGCTTGACGGGAATGGCCCTCTACGAGCAGTACTTC
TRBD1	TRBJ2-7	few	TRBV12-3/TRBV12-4	CASSFVVDRSYEQYF	TGTGCCAGCAGTTTTGTAGTGGACAGGAGCTACGAGCAGTACTTC
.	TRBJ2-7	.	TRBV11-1	CASSLGRVPYEQYF	TGTGCCAGCAGCTTAGGCAGGGTTCCGTACGAGCAGTACTTC
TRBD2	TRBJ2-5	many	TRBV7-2	CASSQWTSGVVLRGETQYF	TGTGCCAGCAGCCAATGGACTAGCGGGGTTGTCTTAAGGGGAGAGACCCAGTACTTC
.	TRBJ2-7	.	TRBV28	CASSPPGAQGEQYF	TGTGCCAGCAGTCCTCCCGGGGCCCAGGGTGAGCAGTACTTC
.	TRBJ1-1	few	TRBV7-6	CASSLDWVNTEAFF	TGTGCCAGCAGCTTAGATTGGGTGAACACTGAAGCTTTCTTT